The rows below give T cell receptor beta chains drawn from one sample of a study of control samples from healthy donors and cancer patients. Sequencing was performed with immunoSEQ multiplex PCR; in TCRdb, only in-frame clones are kept and a portion is missing. The table has about 110,000 clones, around nine tenths seen once. Sample: blood. The receptors stem from a woman aged 45-65 years in good health. CDR3s include the opening cysteine and the closing phenylalanine or tryptophan. A D gene is named only where the DNA matches it firmly. The size of a clone is reported for some rows only, either as once, few or many, or as a class for expanded clones.

V,size,J,D,length,DNA,CDR3
TRBV4-3,-,TRBJ2-1,-,15,TGCGCCAGCAGCCCCCAGACCTCCACGTACAATGAGCAGTTCTTC,CASSPQTSTYNEQFF
TRBV18,-,TRBJ1-2,TRBD1,18,TGTGCCAGCTCACCCCGAGGGACAGCGACTAAACTGGACTATGGCTACACCTTC,CASSPRGTATKLDYGYTF
TRBV5-1,-,TRBJ2-3,-,15,TGCGCCAGCAGCTTGGATTTAGTTCGCACAGATACGCAGTATTTT,CASSLDLVRTDTQYF
TRBV4-3,-,TRBJ2-3,-,16,TGCGCCAGCAGCCAAGATTGGGGCGGGGCCCCAGATACGCAGTATTTT,CASSQDWGGAPDTQYF
TRBV5-6,-,TRBJ2-7,-,16,TGTGCCAGCAGCTTATCCGGGACGGCTATTACCTACGAGCAGTACTTC,CASSLSGTAITYEQYF
TRBV27,-,TRBJ1-5,-,12,TGTGCCAGCAGCCGTACCCAGGGGCCCCAGCATTTT,CASSRTQGPQHF
TRBV9,-,TRBJ1-3,-,15,TGTGCCAGCAGCGGAGTACAGAGCTCTGGAAACACCATATATTTT,CASSGVQSSGNTIYF
TRBV7-9,-,TRBJ2-1,TRBD2,17,TGTGCCAGCAGCCAGACTAGCCGCATAAGCTCCTACAATGAGCAGTTCTTC,CASSQTSRISSYNEQFF
TRBV5-1,-,TRBJ2-2,-,13,TGCGCCAGCAGCCCCGGTTCCACCGGGGAGCTGTTTTTT,CASSPGSTGELFF
TRBV30,few,TRBJ1-6,-,14,TGTGCCTGGAGAGGGGTTTCCTATAATTCACCCCTCCACTTT,CAWRGVSYNSPLHF
TRBV5-1,once,TRBJ2-1,-,14,TGCGCCAGCAGCGTACGAGACCCCTACAATGAGCAGTTCTTC,CASSVRDPYNEQFF
TRBV21-1,-,TRBJ2-7,-,14,TGTGCCACCTCCCCCGGGACAGGGTCCCACGAGCAGTACTTC,CATSPGTGSHEQYF
TRBV6-4,-,TRBJ2-1,-,14,TGTGCCAGCAGTGCCCGAGGGCCTAGAGATGAGCAGTTCTTC,CASSARGPRDEQFF
TRBV6-6,few,TRBJ1-1,-,14,TGTGCCAGCGGGAGCGGGAGCCTGAACACTGAAGCTTTCTTT,CASGSGSLNTEAFF
TRBV4-3,-,TRBJ1-2,-,13,TGCGCCAGCAGCCAACGAGTAGAGAAGGGCTACACCTTC,CASSQRVEKGYTF
TRBV9,once,TRBJ2-1,TRBD1,14,TGTGCCAGCAGCATCTACAGGGGTCTCGATGAGCAGTTCTTC,CASSIYRGLDEQFF
TRBV12-3/TRBV12-4,-,TRBJ2-3,-,13,TGTGCCAGCAGTTTCCCGGGCACAGATACGCAGTATTTT,CASSFPGTDTQYF
TRBV7-2,-,TRBJ1-3,-,15,TGTGCCAGCAGCCTTGACGGGTTCTCTGGAAACACCATATATTTT,CASSLDGFSGNTIYF
TRBV7-8,-,TRBJ2-2,TRBD2,16,TGTGCCAGCAGCCCACGAAGCGGGAGTAGTGGCGGGGAGCTGTTTTTT,CASSPRSGSSGGELFF
TRBV6-2/TRBV6-3,few,TRBJ2-1,-,14,TGTGCCAGCAGCCCCGGCCCGGGATTGGGGGAGCAGTTCTTC,CASSPGPGLGEQFF
TRBV3-1/TRBV3-2,-,TRBJ2-1,TRBD2,20,TGTGCCAGCAGCCCCAAGGGACTAGCGGGAGATAAGAGACCCTACAATGAGCAGTTCTTC,CASSPKGLAGDKRPYNEQFF
TRBV5-6,once,TRBJ2-7,TRBD1,14,TGTGCCAGCGGGGGGCAGGGGGCGTCCCACGAGCAGTACTTC,CASGGQGASHEQYF
TRBV6-4,-,TRBJ1-1,TRBD1,14,TGTGCCAGCAGTGACCGACAGGGGGCATTCGGAGCTTTCTTT,CASSDRQGAFGAFF
TRBV7-8,-,TRBJ2-7,-,12,TGTGCCAGCAGCTTTAGGTCCTACGAGCAGTACTTC,CASSFRSYEQYF
TRBV5-4,-,TRBJ2-7,TRBD2,14,TGTGCCAGCAGGTTAGCGGGGGCCCGATACGAGCAGTACTTC,CASRLAGARYEQYF
TRBV30,-,TRBJ2-7,-,13,TGTGCCTGGGGAGACAGATACTCCTACGAGCAGTACTTC,CAWGDRYSYEQYF
TRBV19,-,TRBJ2-1,-,15,TGTGCCACTCAAATCAGGACTTCCCCAGGCAATGAGCAGTTCTTC,CATQIRTSPGNEQFF
TRBV19,-,TRBJ2-7,-,14,TGTGCCAGTAGTATATCCGGAACCCTCTACGAGCAGTACTTC,CASSISGTLYEQYF
TRBV7-3,-,TRBJ2-3,TRBD1,14,TGTGCCAGCAGCTTTCTAGCAGGGGGAGATACGCAGTATTTT,CASSFLAGGDTQYF
TRBV4-3,-,TRBJ2-3,-,15,TGCGCCAGCAGCCAACGCTCATCGCGGCAAGATACGCAGTATTTT,CASSQRSSRQDTQYF
TRBV18,-,TRBJ2-2,-,16,TGTGCCAGCTCACCACTGGAGTGGGGAAGAGCCGGGGAGCTGTTTTTT,CASSPLEWGRAGELFF
TRBV12-1,once,TRBJ1-5,-,18,TGTGCCAGCAGCCGAACCGGGACAGATTTTTATAGCAATCAGCCCCAGCATTTT,CASSRTGTDFYSNQPQHF
TRBV18,once,TRBJ2-5,TRBD2,20,TGTGCCAGGCCAACCGAAGGGGCGGAGGGACTAGCGGGTACAGAGGAGACCCAGTACTTC,CARPTEGAEGLAGTEETQYF
TRBV27,-,TRBJ2-6,TRBD2,17,TGTGCCAGCAGTTCCAATACAGCGGGGGCCGGGGCCAACGTCCTGACTTTC,CASSSNTAGAGANVLTF
TRBV7-9,-,TRBJ1-4,-,15,TGTGCCAGCAGCTTAGATCAGGGTATAAATGAAAAACTGTTTTTT,CASSLDQGINEKLFF
TRBV3-1/TRBV3-2,-,TRBJ2-2,TRBD2,17,TGTGCCAGCAGCCAGGACCACCTAGCGGGAGACACCGGGGAGCTGTTTTTT,CASSQDHLAGDTGELFF
TRBV5-1,-,TRBJ2-5,TRBD2,14,TGCGCCAGCAGCTTTAGCGGGGCGGAGGGGACCCAGTACTTC,CASSFSGAEGTQYF
TRBV25-1,-,TRBJ1-3,-,15,TGTGCCAGCAGTATACAGGGAACAGGAGGAAACACCATATATTTT,CASSIQGTGGNTIYF